The source of this TCR beta chain is a study of CD8 T cells in ankylosing spondylitis (dated by TCRdb to 2017 to 2019). The study in broad terms: The study profiled T cell receptor beta repertoires in healthy donors and ankylosing spondylitis patients to find disease-linked TCR variants. Peripheral blood was sampled, and synovial fluid was also collected from ankylosing spondylitis patients. The whole study cohort included 95 to 130 healthy donors and over 20 ankylosing spondylitis patients. The full study reports these points: In peripheral blood, the disease-linked clones were found at relatively low frequencies and had a CD8+ phenotype. Blood from ankylosing spondylitis patients appeared to be characterized by a TCR beta motif composed of under 10 highly homologous amino acid variants. Some TCR beta motif variants had previously been reported in synovial fluid and blood of reactive arthritis patients, which suggested common disease-initiation mechanisms. Significant enrichment of the disease-linked clones was reported in matched synovial fluid samples from ankylosing spondylitis patients.

From cysteine to phenylalanine, the CDR3 is 14 amino acids long. Of the read, only the CDR3 DNA is kept; its 42 bases are in frame from base 1. V is shortened by 4 bases, J by 5 bases, and the region joining them spans 16 bases. According to the germline V gene, CDR1 reads SGHRS and CDR2 reads YFSETQ. With respect to this clonotype: Its specific antigen is unknown. Per-nucleotide qualities are absent, and no much larger clonotype sits a single base away.

The sequencer listed for this sample is Illumina HiSeq 2500. Quantitative 5'-RACE with molecular barcodes was the method used to prepare the TCR beta libraries. As for the authors' bioinformatics: A new computational method based on a probabilistic model of VDJ rearrangement was used to identify disease-linked TCR variants. In TCRdb, the public reads were trimmed at Q25 with fastp and aligned with MiXCR, with productive beta chains retained. Each entry merges the rows of one CDR3 protein and shows their most common DNA and genes. The V and J calls reflect TCRdb's pipeline rather than the authors' work. In this sample the table shows about 800,000 distinct CDR3 sequences, over 9.5% of which occur a single time. Approximately 0.51% of the sample rests with the top ten.

The TCR was taken from a male donor with ankylosing spondylitis. The sequence joins TRBV5-1 to TRBJ2-7; no D segment can be confidently identified. Sequenced material: blood, either unsorted or a sorted T cell fraction (not recorded which). The sequence in DNA is TGCGCCAGCAGCAGCCGGGCCACGGGCGACGAGCAGTACTTC. Its product reads: CASSSRATGDEQYF.